This entry concerns a single T cell receptor beta chain. Its specificity is unknown. The CDR3 contains 14 residues. Germline lookup yields CDR1 LNHDA and CDR2 SQIVND (reference sequence). Deletions cut 1 base from V and 1 base from J, with 7 bases between. Data came from immunoSEQ multiplex PCR; TCRdb stores just in-frame clones and leaves some out. The sample carries 37,000 or so clones, 65% to 90% recorded once. The sample is drawn from a study of OX40 agonist ivuxolimab in advanced cancers. The wider study: The drug used for patients, ivuxolimab, was an agonistic anti-OX40 (CD134) antibody.

Study findings and constraints: Expanded clones belonging to CD8+ T cells outnumbered, on average, those of CD4+. In the 0.1 to 3.0 mg/kg range, CD4+ and CD8+ blood T cells had expanded clonally by week 6.

This chain connects TRBV19 to TRBJ2-5; no reliable D call. This sequence originates from an adult with an advanced solid tumor such as melanoma, head and neck, liver or kidney cancer. The sequences come from CD4+ or CD8+ T cells sorted from blood, collected in a trial of the OX40 agonist ivuxolimab. The DNA of the CDR3 is TGTGCCAGTAGTATAGGGCTAACCCAAGAGACCCAGTACTTC. Protein sequence: CASSIGLTQETQYF.